This T cell receptor (beta chain) was captured in a study of glioma-infiltrating T cells (dated by TCRdb to between 2015 and 2016). General notes on the study: Sequencing of TCR alpha- and beta-chain repertoires was performed on glioma tissue, on non-neoplastic brain tissue, and on matched peripheral blood mononuclear cells. Each tissue-infiltrating repertoire was compared with the same patient's peripheral blood repertoire to measure divergence between tissue and blood T-cell populations. The paired cohort comprised three low-grade glioma patients, 8 or 9 primary glioblastoma patients and three non-glioma patients contributing non-neoplastic brain tissue. The full study reports these points: Tissue and blood shared very few CDR3 sequences, a result attributed to high CDR3 diversity and limited sampling. In non-neoplastic patients, VJ-independent divergence between tissue and blood fell below expectation, whereas in all gliomas, and especially in low-grade gliomas, the divergence rose above expectation. Group comparisons were based on small numbers of patients: three non-neoplastic, three low-grade glioma and seven to nine glioblastoma patients.

The iRepertoire nested amplicon-rescue multiplex PCR (arm-PCR) platform was used to amplify TCR alpha and beta CDR3 regions from RNA. The input for one-step reverse transcription and amplification was about 85-450 ng of tissue mRNA or PBMC total RNA. After bead purification, a secondary multiplex PCR added Illumina adapters, and libraries were gel-purified between 200 and 400 bp. Libraries carried internal 6-nucleotide barcodes used for demultiplexing. Sequencing of the libraries was done on an Illumina MiSeq using 2x220 or 2x250 nucleotide paired-end reads. For the original study's pipeline: Paired reads were merged with FLASH 1.2.11 and aligned to the GRCh37 human genome with BWA-MEM before extracting TRA and TRB reads. An IMGT-derived reference of cassette sequences and CDR3 motifs, with pseudogenes included, was used for V and J assignment. Three-frame translation of reads was performed, and productive CDR3s were defined as those with a C...FGXG motif and no stop codons. Unique combinations of V-J cassette pair and CDR3 amino acid sequence were defined as clonotypes. Hamming distance filtering was applied to reads, with thresholds set by the sequence error rate of each sample in mapped regions. TCRdb reprocessing: public reads trimmed at Q25 with fastp, clones called with MiXCR, in-frame beta chains kept. Every distinct CDR3 protein forms one entry, paired with its most common genes and DNA. TCRdb, not the original authors, processed these V and J calls. The sample includes under 150,000 distinct CDR3 sequences, with about 39% observed a single time. The ten biggest clones cover about a fifth of the sample.

Including cysteine and phenylalanine, the CDR3 has 17 amino acids. Left in the record is the CDR3 DNA by itself, 51 bases read in frame from the first base. The germline ends are 15 bases apart after V is trimmed by 1 base and J by 0 bases. CDR1 KGHSH and CDR2 LQKENI are derived from the germline V gene. This clonotype was counted between two and nine times. What this receptor recognizes is not known. No base-level quality is on record; no much larger clone is a single base apart. The sequence was collected from a human donor with low-grade glioma or glioblastoma, undergoing nonglioma brain surgery, or in good health (not recorded which). The sequencing sample was made of glioma tissue, nonneoplastic brain tissue, or PBMCs (not recorded which). The rearrangement combines TRBV18 with TRBJ1-1; TRBD1 could be the D gene, as 6 bases match. The DNA sequence is as follows: TGTGCCAGCTCACCACTACAGAACAGGGTCATGAACACTGAAGCTTTCTTT. Its protein is CASSPLQNRVMNTEAFF.